These 28 T cell receptor beta chains were all obtained from the same sample, sequenced in a study of cytomegalovirus exposure and HLA in healthy donors. The PCR employed 60 Vbeta primers together with 13 Jbeta primers. Clones were read by immunoSEQ multiplex PCR, and TCRdb kept only the in-frame ones, dropping some. Of 95,000 to 150,000 clones in the sample, about 80% were seen once. Sequencing was performed on PBMCs. The receptors shown here come from a man aged 30 to 45 in good health and CMV-seropositive.

The V and J genes are TRBV7-3 and TRBJ2-3, with D perhaps matching TRBD2 (6 bases). Germline V gives CDR1 SGHTA, CDR2 FQGTGA. Trimming took off 5 bases at V and 5 bases at J, with 14 bases between the two ends. The CDR3 spans 14 residues. This CDR3 reads CASSPGLPLDTQYF. In nucleotides, the CDR3 is TGTGCCAGCAGCCCGGGACTTCCCTTAGATACGCAGTATTTT.

In DNA form, the CDR3 reads TGCAGCGTTGGGACAGTATCCTACGAGCAGTACTTC. It codes for CSVGTVSYEQYF. The chain employs TRBV29-1 and TRBJ2-7; perhaps TRBD1 as D (6 bases). The ends were cut back, 4 bases at V and 1 base at J, with 8 bases in the middle. CDR1 and CDR2 from the germline V gene are SQVTM and ANQGSEA. The CDR3 sequence is 12 residues long.

The chain recombines TRBV18 with TRBJ1-6, with D maybe TRBD1 (6 bases). Germline values: CDR1 KGHSH, CDR2 LQKENI. V lost 3 bases, J lost 5 bases, and 11 bases lay in between. This CDR3 has 15 amino acids. The CDR3 spells CASSPNQGNNSPLHF. The DNA of the CDR3 is TGTGCCAGCTCACCTAATCAGGGGAATAATTCACCCCTCCACTTT.

The V gene is TRBV4-1, the J gene TRBJ2-5; D possibly corresponds to TRBD2 (6 bases). The CDR3 runs to 17 residues. Germline CDR1 reads MGHRA; CDR2 reads YSYEKL. V was shortened by 2 bases and J by 1 base, with 17 bases between the two germline ends. The CDR3 is CASSQSGTPHPQETQYF. The DNA of the CDR3 is TGCGCCAGCAGCCAATCCGGGACTCCTCATCCCCAAGAGACCCAGTACTTC.

This clone occurred once. V gene TRBV7-3 combines with J gene TRBJ2-1; TRBD2 matches at 12 bases. Germline-derived CDR1 and CDR2 are SGHTA and FQGTGA. With V trimmed by 6 bases and J by 7 bases, 16 bases remained unmatched. The CDR3 extends over 18 amino acids. CDR3 DNA sequence: TGTGCCAGCAGTTCTAGCGGGGGGGCCCCCACTTCTTCAAATGAGCAGTTCTTC. Protein sequence: CASSSSGGAPTSSNEQFF.

The chain joins TRBV2 to TRBJ2-3; 13 bases align to TRBD2. V shed 3 bases and J 6 bases; nucleotides not matched to a gene: 3. This CDR3 contains 15 residues. Germline V CDR1 and CDR2: SNHLY, FYNNEI. The CDR3, as DNA: TGTGCCAGCAGTGAGTCACTAGCGGGGGGGGATACGCAGTATTTT. Translated, it gives CASSESLAGGDTQYF.

This chain joins TRBV7-9 and TRBJ1-3; possibly TRBD1 for D (5 bases). Germline-derived CDR1 and CDR2 are SEHNR and FQNEAQ (reference sequence). The CDR3 extends over 16 amino acids. Deletions cut 1 base from V and 3 bases from J, with 13 bases between. The CDR3 DNA reads as TGTGCCAGCAGCTTAGAGGGGTACTGGGATGGAAACACCATATATTTT. Protein sequence: CASSLEGYWDGNTIYF.

A single count supports this clone. The chain is built from TRBV4-2 and TRBJ2-6; TRBD2 aligns across 10 bases. Germline assignment: CDR1 LGHNA and CDR2 YNFKEQ. This CDR3 contains 18 residues. V shed 4 bases, J shed 0 bases, and the junction held 6 bases outside the gene matches. The CDR3 nucleotides read TGTGCCAGCAGCCTCTCTAGCGGGGGTAACTCTGGGGCCAACGTCCTGACTTTC. Translation: CASSLSSGGNSGANVLTF.

The chain links TRBV6-6 to TRBJ1-5; 10 nucleotides line up with TRBD1. CDR3 size: 15 residues. CDR1 and CDR2 (germline): MNHNY, SVGAGI (reference sequence). J lost 4 bases, V lost 2 bases, and 2 bases had no gene match. The CDR3 protein is CASSYADRGNQPQHF. The CDR3 DNA reads TGTGCCAGCAGTTACGCGGACAGGGGGAATCAGCCCCAGCATTTT.

The genes are TRBV10-3 and TRBJ2-7; TRBD1 is a possible D gene (6 bases). The ends were cut back, 3 bases at V and 3 bases at J, with 21 bases in the middle. The CDR3 length is 17 residues. Germline CDR1 is ENHRY and CDR2 is SYGVKD. This CDR3 reads CAISDSGQKGRLYEQYF. In nucleotides, the CDR3 is TGTGCCATCAGTGATTCGGGACAAAAGGGCCGCCTCTACGAGCAGTACTTC.

The chain recombines TRBV28 with TRBJ2-1, with TRBD2 matching 10 bases. CDR3 size: 16 residues. Germline CDR1 MDHEN, CDR2 SYDVKM. J gave up 1 base and V 5 bases, and 5 bases lay outside the gene matches. The CDR3 DNA sequence: TGTGCCAGCAGTATACGACTAGCGGGTTCCTACAATGAGCAGTTCTTC. This sequence encodes CASSIRLAGSYNEQFF.

This clone is a singleton in its sample. The chain links TRBV21-1 to TRBJ2-7; the D call of TRBD1 is as the table states it, not checked on the DNA. TRBV21-1 represents a pseudogene. This CDR3 region has 14 residues. In nucleotides, the CDR3 is TGTGCCAGCAGCCTTGTAGCTGGACAGGGGGAGCAGTACTTC. It encodes CASSLVAGQGEQYF.

The chain has TRBV11-2 and TRBJ1-4; 9 nucleotides align to TRBD1. The CDR3 totals 14 residues. The J segment lost 7 bases and the V segment lost 3 bases, leaving 3 bases of the junction unmatched. The germline V gene has CDR1 SGHAT and CDR2 FQNNGV. The chain's CDR3 is CASSLRQGGEKLFF. Written as DNA, the CDR3 is TGTGCCAGCAGCTTGAGACAGGGGGGTGAAAAACTGTTTTTT.

This chain connects TRBV29-1 to TRBJ1-3, with D possibly being TRBD1 (5 bases). Trimming took off 6 bases at V and 3 bases at J, with 15 bases between the two ends. This CDR3 region has 14 residues. CDR1 is SQVTM, CDR2 ANQGSEA, per germline. The CDR3 sequence: CSVGGVGIGNTIYF. As DNA, the CDR3 is TGCAGCGTCGGGGGGGTGGGAATTGGAAACACCATATATTTT.

This chain links TRBV2 with TRBJ1-5, with D tentatively TRBD1 (6 bases). V was trimmed by 2 bases and J by 5 bases, leaving 19 bases between them. This CDR3 has 17 residues. Per the germline V gene, CDR1 is SNHLY and CDR2 is FYNNEI. This CDR3 is CASSEKGARGGHQPQHF. Written as DNA, the CDR3 is TGTGCCAGCAGTGAAAAGGGCGCGAGGGGGGGTCATCAGCCCCAGCATTTT.

To note about this clone: This sample includes further DNA sequences coding for the same CDR3. CDR3 protein: CASSYSRTVQETQYF. CDR3 nucleotide sequence: TGTGCCAGCAGTTACTCTCGGACAGTCCAAGAGACCCAGTACTTC. The chain has TRBV6-5 and TRBJ2-5; D is perhaps TRBD1 (6 bases). The CDR3 length is 15 residues. Deletions cut 0 bases from V and 1 base from J, with 9 bases between. Germline CDR1 is MNHEY and CDR2 is SVGAGI.

The chain combines TRBV9 with TRBJ2-1, with TRBD2 identical over 12 bases. Looked up from germline, CDR1 is SGDLS and CDR2 is YYNGEE. CDR3 length: 19 residues. With V trimmed by 4 bases and J by 2 bases, 13 bases remained unmatched. The CDR3 loop is CASSRGASGGAVPYNEQFF. CDR3 sequence (DNA): TGTGCCAGCAGCAGGGGGGCTAGCGGGGGGGCCGTCCCCTACAATGAGCAGTTCTTC.

The table lists this clone with a few counts. The chain carries TRBV5-1 and TRBJ2-7; TRBD1 agrees at 8 bases. The CDR3 length is 15 residues. CDR1 is SGHRS, CDR2 YFSETQ, per germline. The V and J ends lost 2 bases and 2 bases, in that order; junction bases with no gene match: 6. Here the CDR3 DNA reads TGCGCCAGCAGCTTAGGACAGGGTGTCGCCTACGAGCAGTACTTC. This translates into CASSLGQGVAYEQYF.

The chain uses TRBV6-1 and TRBJ1-5; D unresolved. Germline V gene lookup returns CDR1 MNHNS and CDR2 SASEGT. Trimming took 7 bases from V and 1 from J, leaving 14 bases between them. The CDR3 sequence is 15 residues long. Here the CDR3 DNA reads TGTGCCAGCACAAGACATTACCAAAGCAATCAGCCCCAGCATTTT. It is translated as CASTRHYQSNQPQHF.

V and J are TRBV30 and TRBJ1-4; TRBD1 matches 12 bases. Germline CDR1 GTSNPN, CDR2 SVGIG (reference sequence). CDR3 size: 16 residues. The trim removed 4 bases at V and 3 bases at J, leaving 6 bases unmatched. The CDR3 is CAWNGTGGCPNEKLFF. CDR3 bases: TGTGCCTGGAATGGGACAGGGGGCTGTCCTAATGAAAAACTGTTTTTT. Using reference TRBV30 and TRBJ1-4 for the parts outside the CDR3, the full variable domain is SQTIHQWPATLVQPVGSPLSLECTVEGTSNPNLYWYRQAAGRGLQLLFYSVGIGQISSEVPQNLSASRPQDRQFILSSKKLLLSDSGFYLCAWNGTGGCPNEKLFFGSGTQLSVL.

This chain's CDR3 is CASSLGYRRSYEQYF. CDR3 nucleotides: TGCGCCAGCAGCTTGGGATACAGGCGCTCCTACGAGCAGTACTTC. This sequence joins TRBV5-1 and TRBJ2-7; D is possibly TRBD1 (5 bases). This CDR3 comprises 15 residues. CDR1 SGHRS and CDR2 YFSETQ come from the germline V gene. The V end was cut by 0 bases, the J end by 0 bases, with 10 bases between.

The CDR3 loop reads CASSQVAGVETQYF. CDR3 sequence (DNA): TGCGCCAGCAGCCAAGTAGCGGGGGTTGAGACCCAGTACTTC. The chain links TRBV4-1 to TRBJ2-5; the match to TRBD2 covers 9 bases. V shed 1 base, J shed 5 bases, and the junction held 2 bases outside the gene matches. Germline-derived CDR1 and CDR2 are MGHRA and YSYEKL. This CDR3 contains 14 residues.

V gene TRBV5-1 combines with J gene TRBJ2-5, with D tentatively TRBD2 (6 bases). Per germline, CDR1 SGHRS and CDR2 YFSETQ. Trimming cost V 0 bases and J 6 bases, with 18 bases left between them. This CDR3 comprises 16 residues. The CDR3 DNA follows: TGCGCCAGCAGCTTGGAGGCGCGGAGGGTAGGGAAGACCCAGTACTTC. Protein sequence: CASSLEARRVGKTQYF.

This clone was observed a single time. The chain recombines TRBV7-2 with TRBJ1-4; D gene uncertain. CDR1 is SGHTA and CDR2 is FQGNSA in the germline V gene. The CDR3 covers 15 residues. Trimming removed 5 bases at V and 8 bases at J, with 18 bases between. Here the CDR3 reads CASSTYLRAGEKLFF. DNA of the CDR3: TGTGCCAGCAGCACCTACTTAAGGGCGGGGGAAAAACTGTTTTTT.

V and J are TRBV19 and TRBJ2-1; 8 nucleotides match TRBD1. V was clipped by 4 bases and J by 5 bases; unmatched bases: 13. Looked up from germline, CDR1 is LNHDA and CDR2 is SQIVND (reference sequence). The CDR3 sequence is 17 residues long. The DNA for the CDR3 is TGTGCCAGTAGTAAAACCCCAGGGGGCGAAATAAACAATGAGCAGTTCTTC. Encoded protein: CASSKTPGGEINNEQFF.

The chain is built from TRBV9 and TRBJ2-1, with D tentatively TRBD2 (6 bases). Trimming shortened V by 0 bases and J by 3 bases, and 13 bases separated the two germline ends. From germline, CDR1 is SGDLS and CDR2 YYNGEE. The CDR3 has 16 amino acids. CDR3: CASSVVGRTDYNEQFF. In DNA, the CDR3 is TGTGCCAGCAGCGTAGTAGGGAGGACGGACTACAATGAGCAGTTCTTC.

This chain uses TRBV4-2 with TRBJ1-1, with 9 positions matching TRBD1. The V segment lost 4 bases and the J segment 1 base; nucleotides outside the gene matches: 13. Germline V gene lookup returns CDR1 LGHNA and CDR2 YNFKEQ. The CDR3 runs to 18 residues. The CDR3: CASSRQMTGGGKNTEAFF. DNA of the CDR3: TGTGCCAGCAGCCGCCAGATGACAGGGGGAGGGAAGAACACTGAAGCTTTCTTT.

The gene calls are TRBV6-5 and TRBJ2-3; TRBD2 is a possible D gene (5 bases). Germline V CDR1 and CDR2: MNHEY, SVGAGI. V was cut by 10 bases and J by 5 bases, with 10 bases left in between. The CDR3 extends over 11 amino acids. CDR3: CATGLKDTQYF. The CDR3 DNA is TGTGCCACGGGATTGAAAGATACGCAGTATTTT.